Shown below are 28 T cell receptor beta chains from a single sample sequenced in a study of blood T cell repertoires in COVID-19. Clones were read by immunoSEQ multiplex PCR, and TCRdb kept only the in-frame ones, dropping some. The sample includes tens of thousands of clones, about 93% of them seen just once. The sequenced sample was peripheral blood. The receptors shown here come from a human donor in a cohort sampled during active COVID-19.

The gene calls are TRBV5-5 and TRBJ2-7, with 7 bases aligning to TRBD1. V lost 4 bases to trimming and J lost 2 bases; unmatched junction nucleotides: 9. The germline V gene encodes CDR1 SGHKS and CDR2 YYEKEE (reference sequence). The CDR3 sequence is 15 residues long. CDR3 protein: CASSHETGTAYEQYF. CDR3 coding DNA: TGTGCCAGCAGCCACGAAACCGGGACAGCCTACGAGCAGTACTTC.

J is TRBJ2-5 and V is TRBV7-9; perhaps TRBD2 as D (7 bases). V gave up 1 base and J gave up 4 bases, with 10 bases separating them. This CDR3 spans 14 amino acids. Germline loops: CDR1 SEHNR, CDR2 FQNEAQ (reference sequence). The CDR3 DNA follows: TGTGCCAGCAGCTTAGTGGGGGGGCGAGAGACCCAGTACTTC. Residues: CASSLVGGRETQYF.

This chain joins TRBV25-1 and TRBJ2-7; 11 nucleotides align to TRBD1. With V trimmed by 4 bases and J by 0 bases, 11 bases remained unmatched. This CDR3 has 18 residues. Per germline, CDR1 MGHDK and CDR2 SYGVNS. The chain's CDR3 is CASSVKGTGGSASYEQYF. The CDR3 coding sequence is TGTGCCAGCAGTGTAAAGGGGACAGGGGGTAGCGCCTCCTACGAGCAGTACTTC.

The chain combines TRBV2 with TRBJ2-7, with 8 bases aligning to TRBD1. V dropped 6 bases and J dropped 5; count of bases not matched to a gene: 9. Per the germline V gene, CDR1 is SNHLY and CDR2 is FYNNEI. CDR3 length equals 14 residues. In DNA, the CDR3 is TGTGCCAGCAGGCCCGGACAGGGAGTGAACGAGCAGTACTTC. It specifies CASRPGQGVNEQYF.

This clone was detected once. The chain recombines TRBV6-2 or TRBV6-3 with TRBJ1-2; the match to TRBD1 covers 9 bases. Looked up from germline, CDR1 is MNHEY and CDR2 is SVGEGT. The CDR3 consists of 18 residues. The trim removed 5 bases at V and 6 bases at J, leaving 19 bases unmatched. CDR3 sequence: CASSIHPGQGDERDGYTF. The CDR3 region has the DNA TGTGCCAGCAGTATCCACCCGGGACAGGGTGACGAGCGGGATGGCTACACCTTC.

V gene TRBV9 combines with J gene TRBJ1-4; 7 bases agree with TRBD1. Trimming took 2 bases from V and 8 from J; bases not matched to a gene: 9. This CDR3 spans 15 amino acids. Germline lookup yields CDR1 SGDLS and CDR2 YYNGEE. For the CDR3, the DNA is TGTGCCAGCAGCGTTGGGGTAGGGGGCTGGGAAAAACTGTTTTTT. This gives the protein CASSVGVGGWEKLFF.

This chain joins TRBV27 and TRBJ1-4, with D possibly TRBD1 on 6 matching bases. CDR1 and CDR2 (germline): MNHEY, SMNVEV (reference sequence). CDR3 length equals 14 residues. Trimming left V 4 bases short and J 6 bases short, with 12 bases between. CDR3: CASSSDRWDEKLFF. CDR3 coding DNA: TGTGCCAGCAGTTCCGACAGGTGGGATGAAAAACTGTTTTTT.

There are a few counts of this clone. Written as DNA, the CDR3 is TGTGTAATTCAGGGTCCGGTGGGGGAAAAACTGTTTTTT. This codes for CVIQGPVGEKLFF. The chain combines TRBV30 with TRBJ1-4, with D perhaps TRBD1 (5 bases). CDR3 length equals 13 residues. Germline CDR1 GTSNPN, CDR2 SVGIG (reference sequence). The complete variable domain, with remaining parts taken from reference TRBV30 and TRBJ1-4, reads SQTIHQWPATLVQPVGSPLSLECTVEGTSNPNLYWYRQAAGRGLQLLFYSVGIGQISSEVPQNLSASRPQDRQFILSSKKLLLSDSGFYLCVIQGPVGEKLFFGSGTQLSVL.

V usage is TRBV6-2 or TRBV6-3 and J usage is TRBJ1-6, with D tentatively TRBD1 (5 bases). The CDR3 has 16 amino acids. CDR1 and CDR2 (germline): MNHEY, SVGEGT. Between the trimmed V and J ends, which lost 0 bases and 7 bases, there was a span of 13 bases. CDR3 protein: CASSYSGGSPNSPLHF. Here the CDR3 DNA reads TGTGCCAGCAGTTACTCGGGGGGTTCCCCGAATTCACCCCTCCACTTT.

The V call is TRBV6-1, the J call TRBJ2-7; 7 positions agree with TRBD2. The junction had 7 bases not matched to a gene; V was cut back by 2 bases and J by 0 bases. This CDR3 is built from 16 residues. From germline, CDR1 is MNHNS and CDR2 SASEGT. In nucleotides, the CDR3 is TGTGCCAGCAGTGAATTCCTGGGCGGGAGCTCCTACGAGCAGTACTTC. Protein product: CASSEFLGGSSYEQYF.

The J gene is TRBJ2-7, the V gene TRBV2, with 9 bases lining up with TRBD2. The junction had 7 bases not matched to a gene; V was cut back by 6 bases and J by 4 bases. Germline V gene sequence: CDR1 SNHLY, CDR2 FYNNEI. This CDR3 region has 14 residues. Here the CDR3 DNA reads TGTGCCAGCAGCTCGAACGCGGGGGGGTACGAGCAGTACTTC. Translated, it gives CASSSNAGGYEQYF.

The chain recombines TRBV19 with TRBJ2-7; maybe TRBD2 (6 bases). The CDR3 extends over 15 amino acids. The V gene lost 6 bases and the J gene lost 4 bases, with 19 bases spanning the gap. Germline CDR1 and CDR2: LNHDA and SQIVND (reference sequence). The CDR3, as DNA: TGTGCCAGTAGGGCAGGGACGGGGGTCGATTACGAGCAGTACTTC. Translating it yields CASRAGTGVDYEQYF. Together with reference TRBV19 and TRBJ2-7, the CDR3 gives the full variable domain: DGGITQSPKYLFRKEGQNVTLSCEQNLNHDAMYWYRQDPGQGLRLIYYSQIVNDFQKGDIAEGYSVSREKKESFPLTVTSAQKNPTAFYLCASRAGTGVDYEQYFGPGTRLTVT.

The rearrangement uses TRBV12-5 and TRBJ1-5; weak D call: TRBD1 (5 bases). Trimming cost V 4 bases and J 0 bases, with 10 bases left between them. The CDR3 length is 15 residues. CDR1 is LGHNT and CDR2 is FRNRAP in the germline V gene. CDR3 loop: CASGSPTASNQPQHF. The CDR3 bases are TGTGCTAGTGGTTCCCCGACAGCTAGCAATCAGCCCCAGCATTTT.

The rearrangement links TRBV7-8 to TRBJ1-2; the match to TRBD1 covers 7 bases. This CDR3 region has 14 residues. The ends lost 4 bases at V and 5 bases at J; junction bases unmatched: 7. From germline, CDR1 is SGHVS and CDR2 FQNEAQ. CDR3: CASSSQGTEYGYTF. CDR3 sequence (DNA): TGTGCCAGCAGCTCACAGGGGACAGAGTATGGCTACACCTTC.

This chain joins TRBV6-2 or TRBV6-3 and TRBJ1-1; D perhaps matches TRBD1 (6 bases). The CDR3 extends over 14 amino acids. Per germline, CDR1 MNHEY and CDR2 SVGEGT. Trimming removed 3 bases from V and 1 base from J, with 9 bases in between. The CDR3 sequence: CASSYEQGNTEAFF. For the CDR3, the DNA is TGTGCCAGCAGTTATGAACAGGGGAACACTGAAGCTTTCTTT.

The J gene is TRBJ1-1, the V gene TRBV30; 7 nucleotides agree with TRBD1. The CDR3 is 15 amino acids. Trimming cost V 1 base and J 5 bases; bases outside gene matches: 10. Germline assignment: CDR1 GTSNPN and CDR2 SVGIG (reference sequence). DNA of the CDR3: TGTGCCTGGAGTGGAGACAGGGACGGGGTTACTGAAGCTTTCTTT. Protein product: CAWSGDRDGVTEAFF.

This rearrangement joins TRBV28 to TRBJ1-2; no clear D. The CDR3 consists of 14 residues. CDR1 is MDHEN, CDR2 SYDVKM, per germline. With 3 bases removed from V and 2 bases from J, the gap between germline ends came to 10 bases. The chain's CDR3 is CASSLAPSNYGYTF. As DNA, the CDR3 is TGTGCCAGCAGTTTGGCTCCTTCAAACTATGGCTACACCTTC.

The V gene is TRBV20-1, the J gene TRBJ2-5, with 7 bases that match TRBD2. Germline V CDR1 and CDR2: DFQATT, SNEGSKA (reference sequence). The length of the CDR3 is 11 residues. Trimming took 5 bases from V and 5 from J; bases not matched to a gene: 2. In nucleotides, the CDR3 is TGCAGTGCTCTACTAGCGGAGACCCAGTACTTC. Translated: CSALLAETQYF.

The chain combines TRBV28 with TRBJ1-2; the D is unclear. In germline, CDR1 is MDHEN, CDR2 SYDVKM. V was clipped by 4 bases and J by 7 bases, with 7 bases between them. CDR3 length equals 11 residues. The CDR3 DNA reads TGTGCCAGCAGTTCCCGGGGTGGCTACACCTTC. Its translation is CASSSRGGYTF.

In its sample, this clone was seen once. The chain has TRBV7-3 and TRBJ1-2; D remains unclear. The CDR3 length is 12 residues. Germline V gene data show CDR1 as SGHTA and CDR2 as FQGTGA. V was pared by 6 bases and J by 10 bases, with 15 bases between. The CDR3 reads CASSSDGVDYTF. Written as DNA, the CDR3 is TGTGCCAGCAGTTCGGACGGGGTGGACTACACCTTC.

The J gene is TRBJ2-5, the V gene TRBV29-1; D may be TRBD2 (5 bases). The CDR3 has 11 residues. Germline CDR1 reads SQVTM; CDR2 reads ANQGSEA. The V and J ends lost 6 bases and 4 bases respectively, with 9 bases between them. This chain's CDR3 is CSVGSRETQYF. The CDR3 region has the DNA TGCAGCGTAGGGAGCCGAGAGACCCAGTACTTC.

This clone has more than one count but fewer than ten. V gene TRBV20-1 combines with J gene TRBJ1-2, with 9 bases identical to TRBD1. Germline V CDR1 and CDR2: DFQATT, SNEGSKA (reference sequence). The length of the CDR3 is 11 residues. V shed 8 bases and J 8 bases; nucleotides not matched to a gene: 6. CDR3 sequence reads: CSSRDRAGYTF. The CDR3 DNA reads TGCAGTTCCCGGGACAGGGCCGGCTACACCTTC.

This chain connects TRBV5-1 to TRBJ1-1; weak D call: TRBD1 (6 bases). The V end lost 4 bases, the J end lost 2 bases, and 12 bases lay between the germline ends. CDR1 is SGHRS and CDR2 is YFSETQ in the germline V gene. The CDR3 length is 14 residues. The DNA for the CDR3 is TGCGCCAGCAGCCCCGGACAGTTTAACACTGAAGCTTTCTTT. It encodes CASSPGQFNTEAFF.

This chain links TRBV11-2 with TRBJ2-7; TRBD1 might be the D (6 bases). The V gene's germline CDR1 is SGHAT and CDR2 FQNNGV. This CDR3 comprises 16 residues. Trimming pared 5 bases from V and 0 bases from J, leaving 17 bases between. The CDR3 loop reads CASSPRKGVSSYEQYF. The CDR3, as DNA: TGTGCCAGCAGCCCTCGTAAGGGGGTGAGCTCCTACGAGCAGTACTTC.

V usage is TRBV2 and J usage is TRBJ2-7, with 9 nucleotides matching TRBD2. The CDR3 contains 15 residues. V was pared by 7 bases and J by 2 bases, with 9 bases of the junction left unmatched. Germline V gene data show CDR1 as SNHLY and CDR2 as FYNNEI. The CDR3 nucleotides are TGTGCCAGCATTCTAGGCGGGGGGGCCCCCTACGAGCAGTACTTC. Its protein product is CASILGGGAPYEQYF.

The chain uses TRBV12-3 or TRBV12-4 and TRBJ1-1; maybe TRBD1 (5 bases). V was pared by 10 bases and J by 1 base, with 10 bases between. The CDR3 contains 12 residues. In nucleotides, the CDR3 is TGTGCCACTTCTACAGGGAACACTGAAGCTTTCTTT. Protein product: CATSTGNTEAFF.

This sequence joins TRBV27 and TRBJ1-6; a possible D gene is TRBD1 (6 bases). Looked up from germline, CDR1 is MNHEY and CDR2 is SMNVEV (reference sequence). Trimming left V 2 bases short and J 7 bases short, with 18 bases between. This CDR3 is 17 amino acids long. The CDR3 region is CASSLNPNRAGNSPLHF. DNA for the CDR3: TGTGCCAGCAGTTTAAACCCAAACAGGGCAGGAAATTCACCCCTCCACTTT.

The V and J genes are TRBV6-5 and TRBJ1-5; D remains ambiguous. This CDR3 region has 12 residues. Trimming removed 6 bases from V and 15 bases from J, with 18 bases in between. Germline values: CDR1 MNHEY, CDR2 SVGAGI. CDR3 residues: CASSPLGGRGHF. Written as DNA, the CDR3 is TGTGCCAGCAGCCCCTTAGGTGGACGGGGGCATTTT.